This T cell receptor (beta chain) is drawn from a study of T cells in Graves' hyperthyroidism and ophthalmopathy. About the study: At the time of initial diagnosis and before any treatment, peripheral blood was collected. Study results and caveats: Stable hyperthyroidism was separated from ophthalmopathy by a model based on 13 V-J features.

For ophthalmopathy patients, the Clinical Activity Score was at least 3 and the NOSPECS grade at least 4; duration was under 3 months. Pregnant or lactating patients were excluded, as were those with uncontrolled infection or other autoimmune disease. This clonotype was counted at least ten times. What it binds is unknown. The investigators amplified TCR beta CDR3 regions from RNA transcripts. Researchers ran a first-round RT-PCR on the TCR CDR3 using the HTBI primer set. TCRdb recomputed calls from the multiplex PCR reads with MiXCR, one row per CDR3 protein. The sample lists roughly 380,000 distinct CDR3 sequences; 15% to 20% were seen once. The clonotype was recovered from a woman in her thirties or forties with Graves' ophthalmopathy. The sequenced sample consisted of blood.

This CDR3 reads CASSQQGGDRGPQHF. The CDR3 DNA reads as TGTGCCAGCAGTCAGCAGGGGGGGGACAGAGGGCCCCAGCATTTT. This rearrangement joins TRBV6-5 to TRBJ1-5, with 7 bases identical to TRBD1. The V segment lost 5 bases and the J segment 9 bases; nucleotides outside the gene matches: 13. The germline gives CDR1 MNHEY, CDR2 SVGAGI. The CDR3 extends over 15 amino acids.